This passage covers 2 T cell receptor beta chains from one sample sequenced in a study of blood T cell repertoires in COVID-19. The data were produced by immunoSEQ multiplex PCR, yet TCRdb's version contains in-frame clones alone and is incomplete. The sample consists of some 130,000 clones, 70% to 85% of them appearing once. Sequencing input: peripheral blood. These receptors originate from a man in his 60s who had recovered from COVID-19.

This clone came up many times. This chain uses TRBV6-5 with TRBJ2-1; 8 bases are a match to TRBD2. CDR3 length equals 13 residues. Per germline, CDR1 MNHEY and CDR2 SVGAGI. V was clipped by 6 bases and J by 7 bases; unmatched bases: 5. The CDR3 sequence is CASRGTSNNEQFF. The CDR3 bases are TGTGCCAGCAGGGGGACTAGTAATAATGAGCAGTTCTTC.

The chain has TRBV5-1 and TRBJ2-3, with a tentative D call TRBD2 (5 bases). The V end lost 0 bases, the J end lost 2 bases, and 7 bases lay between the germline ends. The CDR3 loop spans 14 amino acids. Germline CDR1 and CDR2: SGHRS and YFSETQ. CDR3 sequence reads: CASSLVGATDTQYF. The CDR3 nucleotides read TGCGCCAGCAGCTTGGTGGGAGCCACAGATACGCAGTATTTT.